This TCR beta chain was observed in a study of neurological immune-mediated disorders. Study conclusions and caveats: HTLV-1-associated myelopathy had the most TCR clonal expansion, whereas multiple sclerosis had the least (lower than in healthy controls).

The germline V and J ends were trimmed by 2 bases and 3 bases, with 5 bases remaining between them. This CDR3 is built from 12 residues. The germline V gene encodes CDR1 MDHEN and CDR2 SYDVKM. This clonotype was detected ten times or more. Antigen specificity is unknown. The cDNA was produced through 5'RACE with 10-nucleotide random UMIs. A single record per CDR3 protein comes from TCRdb applying MiXCR to the 5' RACE reads. This sample yields tens of thousands of distinct CDR3 sequences, of which roughly 4% are seen a single time; approximately 5.4% belongs to the top ten. Source material was 2 million unsorted PBMCs, stored at -80 °C in RNAlater.

This sequence originates from a woman aged 60 to 75 with multiple sclerosis. The specimen sequenced was PBMCs. The chain has TRBV28 and TRBJ2-7; D gene unclear. CDR3 region: CASSLKGYEQYF. The CDR3 nucleotides read TGTGCCAGCAGTTTAAAGGGCTACGAGCAGTACTTC. Based on the CDR3 plus reference TRBV28 and TRBJ2-7, the full variable domain is DVKVTQSSRYLVKRTGEKVFLECVQDMDHENMFWYRQDPGLGLRLIYFSYDVKMKEKGDIPEGYSVSREKKERFSLILESASTNQTSMYLCASSLKGYEQYFGPGTRLTVT.